A single T cell receptor (beta chain) is shown here with its context. Antigen specificity is unknown. This CDR3 has 15 amino acids. Trimming removed 5 bases from V and 2 bases from J, with 13 bases in between. The V gene's germline CDR1 is LGHNA and CDR2 YSLEER. The method was immunoSEQ multiplex PCR; TCRdb's version includes in-frame clones alone and lacks a portion of them. Of approximately 56,000 clones listed, approximately 94% are singletons. The sample originates from a study of cytomegalovirus exposure and HLA in healthy donors. Study results and limitations: Rare TCR sequences dominated, though some public TCRs recurred in many donors.

V usage is TRBV4-3 and J usage is TRBJ2-1; perhaps TRBD2 as D (5 bases). The material sequenced was PBMCs. This receptor was identified in a man younger than 35 in good health and CMV-seronegative. CDR3 amino acids: CASSDVGSPYNEQFF. The CDR3 DNA sequence: TGCGCCAGCAGCGACGTTGGGAGCCCCTACAATGAGCAGTTCTTC.